The subject of this entry is one TCR beta chain. The CDR3 is 16 residues long. Trimming shortened V by 2 bases and J by 4 bases, and 17 bases separated the two germline ends. Germline V gene lookup returns CDR1 SGHTA and CDR2 FQGNSA. Construction of the TCRbeta library involved unique molecular identifiers. TCRdb itself ran the PCR reads through MiXCR, one entry per CDR3 protein. Among about 490,000 distinct CDR3 sequences, roughly a tenth were seen once, and the ten largest hold just over 2%. The entry originates in a study of T-cell reconstitution after alpha-beta-depleted transplantation in children.

Sequences were derived from PBMCs, sampled before TCRalphabeta/CD19-depleted stem cell transplant. This receptor was identified in a child aged 2-15 years with inherited bone marrow failure, due to receive a stem cell transplant. The chain links TRBV7-2 to TRBJ1-2; weak D call: TRBD1 (6 bases). CDR3 DNA: TGTGCCAGCAGCTTAAGGGGGGCAGGCCAGCTCTATGGCTACACCTTC. Its protein product is CASSLRGAGQLYGYTF. Variable domain in full (rest from reference TRBV7-2 and TRBJ1-2): GAGVSQSPSNKVTEKGKDVELRCDPISGHTALYWYRQSLGQGLEFLIYFQGNSAPDKSGLPSDRFSAERTGGSVSTLTIQRTQQEDSAVYLCASSLRGAGQLYGYTFGSGTRLTVV.